The next 31 T cell receptor beta chains were all read from a single sample in a study of shared clonotypes between healthy human individuals. Assay used: immunoSEQ multiplex PCR; TCRdb lists only in-frame clones, some missing. The sample includes fewer than 700,000 clones, about 95% seen only once; the top ten take about 0.11%. Naivety among CD8 cells was defined by CD45RO negativity and positive CCR7 selection, thereby excluding terminally differentiated effector memory CD45RA+ cells. Source material: naive CD8+ T cells sorted from blood. All receptors derive from a woman aged 25 to 39 in good health.

Of note for this clone: Other DNA sequences from this sample encode an identical CDR3 as well. V is TRBV5-4 and J is TRBJ2-3; perhaps TRBD2 as D (6 bases). Trimming removed 4 bases from V and 2 bases from J, with 14 bases in between. Germline loops: CDR1 SGHNT, CDR2 YYREEE (reference sequence). The CDR3 runs 15 residues. The CDR3 nucleotides are TGTGCCAGCAGCCTTGGGGTAGCGGCCACAGATACGCAGTATTTT. Encoded protein: CASSLGVAATDTQYF. The full variable domain, in which reference TRBV5-4 and TRBJ2-3 provide the parts outside the CDR3, is ETGVTQSPTHLIKTRGQQVTLRCSSQSGHNTVSWYQQALGQGPQFIFQYYREEENGRGNFPPRFSGLQFPNYSSELNVNALELDDSALYLCASSLGVAATDTQYFGPGTRLTVL.

In its sample, this clone was seen once. V is TRBV7-8 and J is TRBJ1-2; 9 bases line up with TRBD1. The CDR3 spans 17 residues. CDR1 is SGHVS and CDR2 is FQNEAQ in the germline V gene. The V gene end was trimmed by 5 bases and the J gene end by 4 bases; junction bases not matched to a gene: 14. CDR3 protein: CASSRTGTGPKPYGYTF. Written as DNA, the CDR3 is TGTGCCAGCAGCCGGACCGGGACAGGGCCGAAACCCTATGGCTACACCTTC.

The rearrangement uses TRBV5-4 and TRBJ1-1, with 8 bases identical to TRBD1. The CDR3 totals 20 residues. The junction had 21 bases not matched to a gene; V was cut back by 4 bases and J by 1 base. Germline lookup yields CDR1 SGHNT and CDR2 YYREEE (reference sequence). CDR3 DNA sequence: TGTGCCAGCAGCCCCTATACCGTGTGGGCAGGGGGCGGGGAGAACACTGAAGCTTTCTTT. It specifies CASSPYTVWAGGGENTEAFF.

V and J are TRBV6-5 and TRBJ2-5, with 9 bases fitting TRBD2. This CDR3 is 14 amino acids long. V lost 4 bases to trimming and J lost 2 bases; unmatched junction nucleotides: 2. The germline V gene has CDR1 MNHEY and CDR2 SVGAGI. The CDR3 DNA is TGTGCCAGCAGTTTCCTAGCGGGACAAGAGACCCAGTACTTC. Encoded protein: CASSFLAGQETQYF.

This clone was found once. The chain couples TRBV4-1 to TRBJ2-1; 9 nucleotides agree with TRBD2. Germline assignment: CDR1 MGHRA and CDR2 YSYEKL. V shed 4 bases and J 0 bases; nucleotides not matched to a gene: 13. The CDR3 totals 19 residues. The CDR3 DNA reads as TGCGCCAGCAGCCCCCGTAGTAGCGGGAGTTGGAGCTCCTACAATGAGCAGTTCTTC. It yields the protein CASSPRSSGSWSSYNEQFF.

The rearrangement links TRBV4-1 to TRBJ2-7; D is undetermined. The germline V and J ends were trimmed by 4 bases and 3 bases, with 19 bases remaining between them. This CDR3 comprises 16 residues. CDR1 is MGHRA, CDR2 YSYEKL, per germline. The CDR3 reads CASSPVPALLGYEQYF. CDR3 nucleotides: TGCGCCAGCAGCCCCGTCCCCGCCCTTTTGGGCTACGAGCAGTACTTC.

The chain is built from TRBV28 and TRBJ1-5, with D possibly being TRBD1 (5 bases). CDR1 MDHEN and CDR2 SYDVKM come from the germline V gene. The length of the CDR3 is 14 residues. V dropped 5 bases and J dropped 2 bases, with 10 bases sitting between them. The DNA for the CDR3 is TGTGCCAGCAGTGCCTCGGGGGGCAATCAGCCCCAGCATTTT. Protein product: CASSASGGNQPQHF.

This clone has a handful of counts. Other nucleotide sequences from this sample produce the same CDR3. The chain uses TRBV5-6 and TRBJ2-7; D gene ambiguous. Germline CDR1 and CDR2: SGHDT and YYEEEE. The CDR3 consists of 13 residues. V lost 0 bases, J lost 0 bases, and 4 bases lay in between. The CDR3 protein is CASSLGSSYEQYF. Written as DNA, the CDR3 is TGTGCCAGCAGCTTGGGGAGCTCCTACGAGCAGTACTTC.

The V gene is TRBV28, the J gene TRBJ1-2, with D possibly matching TRBD1 (5 bases). Germline V gives CDR1 MDHEN, CDR2 SYDVKM. V was pared by 8 bases and J by 4 bases, with 20 bases between. The CDR3 has 15 amino acids. The CDR3 is CASGPIQPRGYGYTF. CDR3 DNA sequence: TGTGCCAGCGGTCCAATTCAACCTAGGGGCTATGGCTACACCTTC.

Comments on this clone: The sample has other DNA sequences that encode this CDR3 too. V and J are TRBV4-1 and TRBJ2-3; the D is unclear. This CDR3 region has 14 residues. V shed 3 bases and J shed 0 bases, with 7 bases lying between them. Germline V gives CDR1 MGHRA, CDR2 YSYEKL. The CDR3 bases are TGCGCCAGCAGCCAGTCAGGCAGCACAGATACGCAGTATTTT. This translates into CASSQSGSTDTQYF.

J is TRBJ2-5 and V is TRBV28; D may be TRBD1 (6 bases). Trimming shortened V by 5 bases and J by 5 bases, and 15 bases separated the two germline ends. The CDR3 consists of 14 residues. Germline values: CDR1 MDHEN, CDR2 SYDVKM. Written as DNA, the CDR3 is TGTGCCAGCAGTCGGGACATGGGGCGGGAGACCCAGTACTTC. It codes for CASSRDMGRETQYF.

The chain employs TRBV7-6 and TRBJ2-5; tentatively, D is TRBD1 (5 bases). The V end lost 0 bases, the J end lost 5 bases, and 10 bases lay between the germline ends. This CDR3 has 14 residues. Looked up from germline, CDR1 is SGHVS and CDR2 is FNYEAQ. DNA of the CDR3: TGTGCCAGCAGCTTAGCACAGGTTTCGGAGACCCAGTACTTC. Protein sequence: CASSLAQVSETQYF.

This chain uses TRBV5-4 with TRBJ1-1; no reliable D call. V lost 4 bases and J lost 11, with 18 bases in between. CDR3 length: 13 amino acids. Germline assignment: CDR1 SGHNT and CDR2 YYREEE (reference sequence). The CDR3 DNA is TGTGCCAGCAGCGTCCGGGCAGGCGTCGTGGCTTTCTTT. Residues: CASSVRAGVVAFF.

This chain joins TRBV11-2 and TRBJ2-2; D is unclear. Germline values: CDR1 SGHAT, CDR2 FQNNGV. V lost 1 base to trimming and J lost 5 bases, with 8 bases between them. The CDR3 is 14 amino acids. The CDR3 DNA is TGTGCCAGCAGCTTAGCCCTGGGGACCGGGGAGCTGTTTTTT. Protein product: CASSLALGTGELFF.

The V call is TRBV11-2, the J call TRBJ2-3; 9 nucleotides match TRBD2. The CDR3 spans 18 residues. Germline V gene sequence: CDR1 SGHAT, CDR2 FQNNGV. V lost 0 bases and J lost 2; bases outside the gene matches: 9. The CDR3 sequence: CASSLEIGGRAPTDTQYF. The CDR3 coding sequence is TGTGCCAGCAGCTTAGAAATCGGCGGGAGGGCCCCCACAGATACGCAGTATTTT.

The chain employs TRBV6-5 and TRBJ2-7; the match to TRBD2 covers 7 bases. Germline CDR1 is MNHEY and CDR2 is SVGAGI. The CDR3 covers 16 residues. Germline trimming cut 0 bases from V and 1 base from J; bases unmatched to any gene: 6. The CDR3 DNA is TGTGCCAGCAGTTACTCTGGGGAGGGGAATTCCTACGAGCAGTACTTC. The encoded protein is CASSYSGEGNSYEQYF.

The genes are TRBV14 and TRBJ2-7, with TRBD2 matching 10 bases. Germline assignment: CDR1 SGHDN and CDR2 FVKESK. V lost 4 bases to trimming and J lost 7 bases; unmatched junction nucleotides: 13. The CDR3 extends over 16 amino acids. The CDR3 DNA reads TGTGCCAGCAGCCTACCGGGACTAGCGACCTCGAGGGAGCAGTACTTC. Amino acids: CASSLPGLATSREQYF.

The V call is TRBV5-6, the J call TRBJ2-7; D remains unclear. This CDR3 is 13 amino acids long. V lost 1 base, J lost 3 bases, and 8 bases lay in between. Germline loops: CDR1 SGHDT, CDR2 YYEEEE. CDR3 protein: CASSLNDNYEQYF. CDR3 DNA sequence: TGTGCCAGCAGCTTGAATGACAACTACGAGCAGTACTTC.

The chain couples TRBV9 to TRBJ2-3; D tentatively reads TRBD1 or TRBD2 (5 bases each). Germline values: CDR1 SGDLS, CDR2 YYNGEE. Trimming removed 0 bases from V and 3 bases from J, with 14 bases in between. The length of the CDR3 is 16 residues. CDR3 coding DNA: TGTGCCAGCAGCGTAGACTCCGGTTGGGGGACAGATACGCAGTATTTT. This gives the protein CASSVDSGWGTDTQYF.

This clone has only one observation. The V call is TRBV7-6, the J call TRBJ2-1; TRBD2 is a possible D gene (6 bases). This CDR3 spans 14 amino acids. Looked up from germline, CDR1 is SGHVS and CDR2 is FNYEAQ. Between the trimmed V and J ends, which lost 1 base and 5 bases, there was a span of 9 bases. The CDR3 DNA is TGTGCCAGCAGCTTAGGCGGGGCTCACAATGAGCAGTTCTTC. This sequence encodes CASSLGGAHNEQFF.

This clone was seen a single time. This chain uses TRBV7-9 with TRBJ2-7; D gene uncertain. The CDR3 spans 13 residues. V gave up 1 base and J gave up 5 bases, with 9 bases separating them. Germline loops: CDR1 SEHNR, CDR2 FQNEAQ (reference sequence). The CDR3 is CASSLDGLHEQYF. The DNA of the CDR3 is TGTGCCAGCAGCTTAGATGGGTTACACGAGCAGTACTTC.

Concerning this clone itself: Other DNA sequences in the sample encode the same CDR3. The chain couples TRBV2 to TRBJ1-5, with unresolved D. The germline CDR1 and CDR2 sequences are SNHLY and FYNNEI. V was clipped by 4 bases and J by 1 base, with 8 bases between them. CDR3 length: 14 amino acids. The CDR3: CASSAGGSNQPQHF. The CDR3 bases are TGTGCCAGCAGTGCGGGCGGAAGCAATCAGCCCCAGCATTTT.

The rearrangement joins TRBV11-2 to TRBJ2-7; D gene unclear. The V gene's germline CDR1 is SGHAT and CDR2 FQNNGV. This CDR3 spans 14 amino acids. The ends were cut back, 0 bases at V and 4 bases at J, with 10 bases in the middle. The CDR3 loop is CASSLDGQPYEQYF. In DNA form, the CDR3 reads TGTGCCAGCAGCTTAGATGGCCAACCTTACGAGCAGTACTTC.

The chain couples TRBV9 to TRBJ2-7; either TRBD1 or TRBD2 may supply D (5 bases each). CDR1 is SGDLS and CDR2 is YYNGEE in the germline V gene. The CDR3 contains 17 residues. V dropped 3 bases and J dropped 5 bases, with 24 bases sitting between them. CDR3 DNA: TGTGCCAGCAGCGACCGGGACGTCAAAATAGCAACCCACGAGCAGTACTTC. The encoded protein is CASSDRDVKIATHEQYF. The full variable domain, in which reference TRBV9 and TRBJ2-7 provide the parts outside the CDR3, is DSGVTQTPKHLITATGQRVTLRCSPRSGDLSVYWYQQSLDQGLQFLIQYYNGEERAKGNILERFSAQQFPDLHSELNLSSLELGDSALYFCASSDRDVKIATHEQYFGPGTRLTVT.

V usage is TRBV4-1 and J usage is TRBJ2-1, with D perhaps matching TRBD2 (6 bases). This CDR3 contains 15 residues. Trimming pared 6 bases from V and 8 bases from J, leaving 20 bases between. The germline gives CDR1 MGHRA, CDR2 YSYEKL. CDR3 nucleotide sequence: TGCGCCAGCAGTGAAGAGGAGGGGAGGAGGGATGAGCAGTTCTTC. It yields the protein CASSEEEGRRDEQFF.

The V gene is TRBV7-8, the J gene TRBJ1-5, with D maybe TRBD1 (5 bases). CDR3 size: 15 residues. With 6 bases removed from V and 3 bases from J, the gap between germline ends came to 15 bases. In germline, CDR1 is SGHVS, CDR2 FQNEAQ. CDR3 loop: CASSFTTDYNQPQHF. DNA for the CDR3: TGTGCCAGCAGTTTTACGACAGACTACAATCAGCCCCAGCATTTT.

The chain carries TRBV28 and TRBJ1-6; D call uncertain. Germline lookup yields CDR1 MDHEN and CDR2 SYDVKM. This CDR3 contains 14 residues. V was clipped by 6 bases and J by 11 bases, with 17 bases between them. CDR3 loop: CASSNMGVGTPLHF. CDR3 nucleotides: TGTGCCAGCAGCAACATGGGTGTGGGGACACCCCTCCACTTT. Full variable domain (missing parts from reference TRBV28 and TRBJ1-6): DVKVTQSSRYLVKRTGEKVFLECVQDMDHENMFWYRQDPGLGLRLIYFSYDVKMKEKGDIPEGYSVSREKKERFSLILESASTNQTSMYLCASSNMGVGTPLHFGNGTRLTVT.

The CDR3 DNA sequence: TGTGCCAGCAGCTTAGCGCCCAAGTCTGAGACCCAGTACTTC. The encoded protein is CASSLAPKSETQYF. This chain joins TRBV11-2 and TRBJ2-5; D call uncertain. V was pared by 1 base and J by 5 bases, with 11 bases between. The CDR3 is 14 residues long. The germline CDR1 and CDR2 sequences are SGHAT and FQNNGV.

V and J are TRBV15 and TRBJ1-5; 10 bases line up with TRBD1. The V segment lost 0 bases and the J segment 7 bases; nucleotides outside the gene matches: 6. The CDR3 loop spans 16 amino acids. Germline CDR1 is LNHNV and CDR2 is YYDKDF (reference sequence). CDR3 protein: CATSRDRTGGGQPQHF. CDR3 nucleotide sequence: TGTGCCACCAGCAGAGACAGGACAGGGGGTGGACAGCCCCAGCATTTT. Full variable domain (outside the CDR3, taken from reference TRBV15 and TRBJ1-5): DAMVIQNPRYQVTQFGKPVTLSCSQTLNHNVMYWYQQKSSQAPKLLFHYYDKDFNNEADTPDNFQSRRPNTSFCFLDIRSPGLGDTAMYLCATSRDRTGGGQPQHFGDGTRLSIL.

The chain employs TRBV5-4 and TRBJ1-5, with a possible D match to TRBD1 (6 bases). Germline V gene data show CDR1 as SGHNT and CDR2 as YYREEE (reference sequence). The CDR3 consists of 13 residues. Trimming left V 3 bases short and J 5 bases short, with 9 bases between. The CDR3 region is CASSYGGHQPQHF. Here the CDR3 DNA reads TGTGCCAGCAGCTACGGGGGCCATCAGCCCCAGCATTTT.

The chain is built from TRBV11-2 and TRBJ2-7; D is undetermined. Germline CDR1 and CDR2: SGHAT and FQNNGV. The CDR3 loop spans 13 amino acids. With 1 base removed from V and 5 bases from J, the gap between germline ends came to 9 bases. The CDR3 spells CASSLVILDEQYF. The CDR3 DNA is TGTGCCAGCAGCTTAGTAATATTGGACGAGCAGTACTTC.